These 11 T cell receptor beta chains originate from one sample sequenced in a study of cytomegalovirus exposure and HLA in healthy donors. 60 Vbeta and 13 Jbeta primers were used in PCR. Some clones are missing from TCRdb's copy, which holds only in-frame ones; the method was immunoSEQ multiplex PCR. Altogether around 130,000 clones are present, 65% to 75% being singletons, with the ten largest covering around 6.6%. The sequenced sample was PBMCs. These receptors all come from a man aged 40-50 years in good health and CMV-seropositive.

V and J are TRBV6-5 and TRBJ2-2; D might be TRBD1 (5 bases). Germline V lookup: CDR1 MNHEY, CDR2 SVGAGI. This CDR3 is 15 amino acids long. Trimming removed 6 bases from V and 1 base from J, with 12 bases in between. The CDR3 here is CASSLTQGNTGELFF. CDR3 nucleotide sequence: TGTGCCAGCAGCCTAACGCAGGGGAACACCGGGGAGCTGTTTTTT.

The chain combines TRBV6-6 with TRBJ2-7; D may be TRBD2 (5 bases). Germline CDR1 is MNHNY and CDR2 is SVGAGI (reference sequence). Between the trimmed V and J ends, which lost 0 bases and 5 bases, there was a span of 11 bases. The CDR3 is 14 amino acids. The CDR3 here is CASSYSYGRDEQYF. CDR3 coding DNA: TGTGCCAGCAGTTACTCGTACGGGCGGGACGAGCAGTACTTC.

This chain connects TRBV5-1 to TRBJ2-7, with D possibly matching TRBD1 (6 bases). This CDR3 comprises 13 residues. Germline V lookup: CDR1 SGHRS, CDR2 YFSETQ. The ends were cut back, 4 bases at V and 1 base at J, with 9 bases in the middle. The CDR3 region is CASSTDSSYEQYF. CDR3 coding DNA: TGCGCCAGCAGCACGGACAGTTCCTACGAGCAGTACTTC.

This chain uses TRBV11-2 with TRBJ1-4, with D uncertain. This CDR3 is built from 15 residues. Trimming took off 1 base at V and 8 bases at J, with 14 bases between the two ends. CDR1 SGHAT and CDR2 FQNNGV come from the germline V gene. CDR3: CASSLGSRVVEKLFF. The CDR3 nucleotides are TGTGCCAGCAGCTTAGGGTCGAGGGTGGTCGAAAAACTGTTTTTT.

The chain joins TRBV2 to TRBJ2-5; TRBD2 agrees at 11 bases. The J call may be in error: the DNA end matches TRBJ2-7 better. The CDR3 extends over 15 amino acids. CDR1 SNHLY and CDR2 FYNNEI come from the germline V gene. DNA of the CDR3: TGTGCCAGCAGCGACGCTAGCGGGGGGATTCGCGAGCAGTACTTC. As protein: CASSDASGGIREQYF.

This sequence joins TRBV14 and TRBJ1-5; 7 bases line up with TRBD1. This CDR3 has 15 residues. CDR1 is SGHDN and CDR2 is FVKESK in the germline V gene. With 4 bases clipped from V and 2 bases from J, the junction kept 5 bases outside the gene matches. CDR3 in DNA: TGTGCCAGCAGCCCGGGCGGGACAGGCAATCAGCCCCAGCATTTT. Its translation is CASSPGGTGNQPQHF.

A single count supports this clone. The rearrangement links TRBV4-1 to TRBJ2-5; D gene ambiguous. The DNA end is more similar to TRBJ2-7, so the J call may be wrong. The germline V gene encodes CDR1 MGHRA and CDR2 YSYEKL. There are 13 residues in the CDR3. Here the CDR3 DNA reads TGCGCCAGCAGCCAACCAGGTACCTACGAGCAGTACTTC. Translating gives CASSQPGTYEQYF.

The chain carries TRBV7-8 and TRBJ1-4; 7 bases agree with TRBD1. V lost 2 bases, J lost 7 bases, and 7 bases stayed unmatched. The CDR3 runs 15 residues. From germline, CDR1 is SGHVS and CDR2 FQNEAQ. CDR3: CASSLTRQGGEKLFF. The CDR3 coding sequence is TGTGCCAGCAGCTTAACGAGACAGGGAGGTGAAAAACTGTTTTTT.

The chain uses TRBV28 and TRBJ1-1, with D uncertain. CDR1 is MDHEN, CDR2 SYDVKM, per germline. Deletions cut 5 bases from V and 13 bases from J, with 17 bases between. The CDR3 is 12 amino acids. The CDR3 region is CASSAFGSGGFF. DNA for the CDR3: TGTGCCAGCAGTGCTTTCGGGTCTGGTGGTTTCTTT.

CDR3 amino acids: CASRERQVQANVLTF. The CDR3 DNA reads as TGTGCCAGCAGGGAACGACAGGTTCAGGCCAACGTCCTGACTTTC. V and J are TRBV2 and TRBJ2-6; tentative D call: TRBD1 (6 bases). The germline gives CDR1 SNHLY, CDR2 FYNNEI. Trimming cost V 6 bases and J 6 bases, with 15 bases left between them. The CDR3 sequence is 15 residues long.

This clone was found once. V and J are TRBV5-1 and TRBJ2-1; TRBD1 matches 7 bases. The germline V gene has CDR1 SGHRS and CDR2 YFSETQ. The trim removed 4 bases at V and 4 bases at J, leaving 8 bases unmatched. This CDR3 spans 15 amino acids. The CDR3 DNA follows: TGCGCCAGCAGCCCCACGGGACAGATTTACAATGAGCAGTTCTTC. Its translation: CASSPTGQIYNEQFF. The variable domain in full, with the rest retrieved from reference TRBV5-1 and TRBJ2-1, is KAGVTQTPRYLIKTRGQQVTLSCSPISGHRSVSWYQQTPGQGLQFLFEYFSETQRNKGNFPGRFSGRQFSNSRSEMNVSTLELGDSALYLCASSPTGQIYNEQFFGPGTRLTVL.